A selection of T cell receptor beta chains follows, all from one sample in a study of cytotoxic CD8 clonotypes in ibrutinib-treated CLL. Method: immunoSEQ multiplex PCR; TCRdb's copy keeps in-frame clones and lacks some. This table has about 32,000 clones, 70% to 80% appearing once. The specimen was PBMCs, collected at disease progression, from a patient treated with ibrutinib. The receptors come from a human donor with chronic lymphocytic leukemia. Each CDR3 is given with its conserved first and last residue. A D gene is named only where the DNA matches it firmly. Clone size appears in some rows only: once, few, many, or a class for an expanded clone.

clone size	V gene	J gene	D gene	CDR3 protein	CDR3 DNA
once	TRBV9	TRBJ1-3	-	CASSPDPRGPGNTIYF	TGTGCCAGCAGCCCAGACCCTCGGGGCCCTGGAAACACCATATATTTT
few	TRBV11-2	TRBJ1-2	-	CASRPDKVGGYTF	TGTGCCAGCAGACCGGACAAGGTTGGTGGCTACACCTTC
-	TRBV7-9	TRBJ2-7	-	CASSPLMGAGMDEQYF	TGTGCCAGCAGCCCATTAATGGGGGCAGGGATGGACGAGCAGTACTTC
-	TRBV6-1	TRBJ2-7	TRBD2	CASRSGLAAAYEQYF	TGTGCCAGCAGGTCCGGACTAGCGGCTGCCTACGAGCAGTACTTC
-	TRBV27	TRBJ2-1	-	CASSFLAYNEQFF	TGTGCCAGCAGTTTTCTAGCGTACAATGAGCAGTTCTTC
-	TRBV7-8	TRBJ1-2	TRBD1	CASSLRDRVDFSPLSYTF	TGTGCCAGCAGCTTGAGGGACAGGGTGGATTTTTCACCCTTGAGCTACACCTTC
-	TRBV2	TRBJ1-2	-	CASVGGGYGYTF	TGTGCCAGCGTGGGCGGTGGCTATGGCTACACCTTC
few	TRBV6-1	TRBJ1-4	-	CASSEGGGTNEKLFF	TGTGCCAGCAGTGAAGGCGGGGGGACTAATGAAAAACTGTTTTTT
-	TRBV5-4	TRBJ2-3	TRBD2	CAIAPLGTSGTDTQYF	TGTGCCATCGCCCCCTTGGGGACTAGCGGCACAGATACGCAGTATTTT
few	TRBV15	TRBJ1-4	-	CATSRDGEQREKLFF	TGTGCCACCAGCAGAGATGGGGAACAACGTGAAAAACTGTTTTTT
medium-sized	TRBV5-4	TRBJ1-2	-	CASSLGTDPNYGYTF	TGTGCCAGCAGCTTGGGTACAGACCCTAACTATGGCTACACCTTC
-	TRBV4-2	TRBJ2-1	-	CASSQEGAGAFYNEQFF	TGTGCCAGCAGCCAAGAGGGGGCGGGGGCCTTTTACAATGAGCAGTTCTTC
-	TRBV7-8	TRBJ2-7	-	CASSRASSWGEQYF	TGTGCCAGCAGCCGGGCCTCGTCATGGGGGGAGCAGTACTTC
-	TRBV5-5	TRBJ2-2	-	CASSLAGTSGELFF	TGTGCCAGCAGCTTGGCCGGGACTTCCGGGGAGCTGTTTTTT
-	TRBV6-5	TRBJ2-5	TRBD2	CASSSTPGLAGETQYF	TGTGCCAGCAGTTCTACTCCGGGACTAGCAGGAGAGACCCAGTACTTC
-	TRBV5-4	TRBJ2-5	-	CASSQEGGRETQYF	TGTGCCAGCAGCCAAGAGGGGGGGCGGGAGACCCAGTACTTC
-	TRBV6-6	TRBJ2-5	TRBD2	CASSTPAGEQYF	TGTGCCAGCTCCACTCCCGCGGGGGAGCAGTACTTC
-	TRBV5-1	TRBJ2-2	TRBD1	CASTSPGTGLHTGELFF	TGCGCCAGCACCTCCCCCGGGACAGGGTTGCACACCGGGGAGCTGTTTTTT
-	TRBV5-4	TRBJ1-1	TRBD1	CASSKTGTGTNTEAFF	TGTGCCAGCAGCAAAACCGGGACAGGGACGAACACTGAAGCTTTCTTT
few	TRBV19	TRBJ2-7	-	CASSLFGDTNSYEQYF	TGTGCCAGTAGCCTGTTTGGGGACACCAACTCCTACGAGCAGTACTTC